These T cell receptor beta chains were read from a single sample in a study of blood T cell repertoires in COVID-19. TCRdb's table, derived via immunoSEQ multiplex PCR, lists solely in-frame clones and lacks some. Among tens of thousands of clones listed, about 86% were seen once. The sequencing input was peripheral blood. The receptors were sampled from a woman of 80 years or more with acute or convalescent COVID-19. Each CDR3 is given with its conserved first and last residue. A D gene is named only where the DNA matches it firmly. Some rows mark clone size as missing; the rest say once, few, many or name a class of expanded clone.

clone_size | j_call | v_call | d_call | cdr3_aa | cdr3_nt
. | TRBJ1-1 | TRBV18 | TRBD1 | CASSPTGQTNTEAFF | TGTGCCAGCTCACCAACGGGACAGACGAACACTGAAGCTTTCTTT
. | TRBJ1-5 | TRBV12-5 | TRBD1 | CASGPSTGLQGVNQPQHF | TGTGCTAGTGGACCGTCGACAGGGTTACAGGGTGTGAATCAGCCCCAGCATTTT
. | TRBJ1-5 | TRBV6-1 | TRBD1 | CASSEVAGGNQPQHF | TGTGCCAGCAGTGAAGTGGCAGGGGGAAATCAGCCCCAGCATTTT
. | TRBJ2-3 | TRBV10-2 | TRBD2 | CASSETSEADTQYF | TGCGCCAGCAGTGAGACTAGCGAGGCAGATACGCAGTATTTT
. | TRBJ2-7 | TRBV28 | TRBD2 | CASSPPGLPYEQYF | TGTGCCAGCAGTCCCCCGGGACTACCCTACGAGCAGTACTTC
. | TRBJ1-2 | TRBV24-1 | . | CATSEQGYGYTF | TGTGCCACCAGCGAACAGGGCTATGGCTACACCTTC
few | TRBJ2-5 | TRBV5-1 | TRBD2 | CASSLPGTSVQETQYF | TGCGCCAGCAGCTTACCCGGGACTAGCGTCCAAGAGACCCAGTACTTC
. | TRBJ1-5 | TRBV28 | . | CASSLTQGITNQPQHF | TGTGCCAGCAGTTTAACACAGGGCATAACCAATCAGCCCCAGCATTTT
. | TRBJ2-4 | TRBV5-4 | TRBD1 | CASSFGTGMSGGAKNIQYF | TGTGCCAGCAGCTTCGGGACAGGGATGTCTGGGGGAGCCAAAAACATTCAGTACTTC
. | TRBJ2-7 | TRBV18 | TRBD2 | CASSPPGPGGYEQYF | TGTGCCAGCTCACCACCAGGTCCGGGGGGCTACGAGCAGTACTTC
. | TRBJ1-2 | TRBV27 | TRBD1 | CASSLLSRQGPPGTF | TGTGCCAGCAGTTTATTGTCCCGACAGGGGCCCCCGGGCACCTTC
. | TRBJ1-3 | TRBV6-6 | TRBD1 | CASSTGQGMSGNTIYF | TGTGCCAGCAGTACGGGACAGGGGATGTCTGGAAACACCATATATTTT
. | TRBJ2-2 | TRBV19 | TRBD2 | CASGWRGSTGELFF | TGTGCCAGTGGATGGCGGGGGAGCACCGGGGAGCTGTTTTTT
. | TRBJ2-5 | TRBV11-3 | TRBD2 | CASRNWEGETQYF | TGTGCCAGCAGAAACTGGGAGGGAGAGACCCAGTACTTC